The following is a T cell receptor beta chain sequence with its context. The data belong to a study of control samples from healthy donors and cancer patients. This CDR3 is 15 amino acids long. The germline V gene has CDR1 SEHNR and CDR2 FQNEAQ (reference sequence). V lost 4 bases, J lost 2 bases, and 5 bases stayed unmatched. TCRdb keeps only in-frame clones here, not all; method: immunoSEQ multiplex PCR. The sample gives 40,000 to 50,000 clones, roughly 94% of which show up once; under 30% is in the top ten. The specimen sequenced was blood. This clonotype was sampled from a man aged 55 to 69 in good health. The rearrangement links TRBV7-9 to TRBJ2-7, with TRBD2 identical over 10 bases. The CDR3 is CASSYVSGRAYEQYF. Here the CDR3 DNA reads TGTGCCAGCAGCTATGTGAGCGGGAGGGCCTACGAGCAGTACTTC.